This note documents a single T cell receptor (beta chain) sequence. The antigen remains undetermined. The germline gives CDR1 GTSNPN, CDR2 SVGIG (reference sequence). This CDR3 has 15 residues. V dropped 2 bases and J dropped 2 bases, with 15 bases sitting between them. This entry belongs to a study of OX40 agonist ivuxolimab in advanced cancers. At the level of the study: A mean age of roughly 62 years, range roughly 20 to 90, was recorded, and 80% to 90% were male. Findings and caveats of the study: CD8+ T cells averaged more expanded clones than CD4+. Some patients who did not respond also had low normalized T-cell clonal expansion.

TCRdb's copy holds only in-frame clones and misses some; the assay was immunoSEQ multiplex PCR. The sample contains 70,000 or so clones, 86% of which appear only once. Sequencing used CD4+ or CD8+ T cells sorted from blood, obtained in a trial of the OX40 agonist ivuxolimab. V gene TRBV30 combines with J gene TRBJ1-1; D is possibly TRBD1 (5 bases). The TCR sequence derives from an adult with an advanced solid tumor such as melanoma, head and neck, liver or kidney cancer. This CDR3 is CAWSRVTVINTEAFF. The CDR3 coding sequence is TGTGCCTGGAGTAGGGTGACAGTTATTAACACTGAAGCTTTCTTT.